The rows below give T cell receptor beta chains drawn from one sample of a study of immune heterogeneity within non-small cell lung tumors. TCRdb re-called the multiplex PCR reads through MiXCR, storing one row per CDR3 protein. The sample records more than 14,000 distinct CDR3 sequences, 28% being singletons. Sequenced material: lung tumor tissue. These receptors originate from a man aged 35 to 55 with non-small cell lung cancer. Both conserved end residues are trimmed from each CDR3. Fields, in order: V gene, clone size, CDR3 protein. For some rows the clone size is stated as once, few or many, or as a class when expanded; others skip it.

V: TRBV20-1
size: NA
CDR3: SARDPIGRLKTQY

V: TRBV6-5
size: NA
CDR3: ASSYGGTAKETQY

V: TRBV6-5
size: medium-sized
CDR3: ASSYVGTGVTEAF

V: TRBV3-2
size: NA
CDR3: ASSQVPHRNSYEQY

V: TRBV24-1
size: NA
CDR3: ATSDLSSGRGATQY

V: TRBV7-9
size: many
CDR3: ASSSGNTIY

V: TRBV5-1
size: few
CDR3: ASSVDRAETQY

V: TRBV19
size: many
CDR3: ASSTFGVSWNNEQF

V: TRBV7-2
size: NA
CDR3: SSSTQSGEYEQF

V: TRBV12-3/TRBV12-4
size: medium-sized
CDR3: ASIKDRVSTEAF

V: TRBV4-3
size: medium-sized
CDR3: ASSQDGDYGYT

V: TRBV2
size: medium-sized
CDR3: ASKESSGNTIY

V: TRBV5-1
size: many
CDR3: ASSPTTGGPTEAF

V: TRBV20-1
size: many
CDR3: SARSGLGGWNEKLF

V: TRBV5-1
size: few
CDR3: ASSLGSLYNEQF

V: TRBV27
size: medium-sized
CDR3: ASRIAGESYEQY

V: TRBV18
size: many
CDR3: ASSPKGLYGYT

V: TRBV12-3/TRBV12-4
size: NA
CDR3: ASSVRQKVSPLH

V: TRBV4-2
size: NA
CDR3: PSSPGVANTGELF

V: TRBV27
size: medium-sized
CDR3: ASSLKGGQGYTIY

V: TRBV24-1
size: many
CDR3: ATSESRGAETQY

V: TRBV19
size: NA
CDR3: ASTMTLLAGHRELF

V: TRBV20-1
size: many
CDR3: SSTGGSHYTDTQY

V: TRBV6-1
size: few
CDR3: ASTFGPANTGELF

V: TRBV7-3
size: many
CDR3: ASSPGQVNEQF

V: TRBV12-5
size: many
CDR3: ASGFNTDTQY

V: TRBV9
size: many
CDR3: ASSTGLAREYEQY

V: TRBV9
size: few
CDR3: ASSVSLNGDTIY

V: TRBV2
size: medium-sized
CDR3: ASSGGQVQPQH

V: TRBV6-1
size: many
CDR3: ASSDFSGGGQPQH

V: TRBV6-2/TRBV6-3
size: medium-sized
CDR3: ASRWTSGGTYEQY

V: TRBV6-1
size: medium-sized
CDR3: ASSEWGQAFNQPQH

V: TRBV12-5
size: few
CDR3: ASGLSNRGTEAF

V: TRBV29-1
size: medium-sized
CDR3: SGDGSTDTQY

V: TRBV7-9
size: medium-sized
CDR3: ASSLYDSPLH

V: TRBV4-3
size: medium-sized
CDR3: ASSQDRDGAYEQY

V: TRBV12-3/TRBV12-4
size: medium-sized
CDR3: ASSQGEDSPLH

V: TRBV11-2
size: NA
CDR3: ASSLTTRGARSKAKNLQY

V: TRBV11-3
size: medium-sized
CDR3: ASSLDGLGQRY

V: TRBV11-3
size: NA
CDR3: ASSLGPSRGYT

V: TRBV5-8
size: NA
CDR3: ASSRTGARQPQH

V: TRBV20-1
size: many
CDR3: SASRQGYIYGYT

V: TRBV28
size: NA
CDR3: ASSFISGTDTVY

V: TRBV12-3/TRBV12-4
size: medium-sized
CDR3: ASSSLLDTEAF

V: TRBV29-1
size: few
CDR3: SVGTSGVNIQY